The entry below gives a single T cell receptor beta chain sequence along with its context. This clonotype was counted between two and nine times. The antigen it recognizes is unknown. Per-base quality was not reported, and no clone a single base away is much larger than it. These data belong to a study of blood T cells in healthy people across ages (dated by TCRdb to the mid-2010s). Background on the whole study: In model experiments, template switching captured roughly one uniquely barcoded TCR beta cDNA molecule for every two T cells. For two donors (one aged 18 to 29 and one aged 80 or older), the study analyzed two additional independent replicas of 1 million unique cDNA reads from the same blood draw. The study measured age-related changes in TCR beta repertoire diversity using deep sequencing normalized with unique cDNA molecular identifiers. To avoid experimental bias, donors of different ages were randomly spread across the sequencing lanes. Four age groups were formed from the donors: young (average about 16 years), middle-aged (just under 40), aged (62) and long-lived (approximately 78). Paper-wide results and their limitations: Because the CMV infection status of the donors was unknown, age-related changes in expanded clonotypes may potentially have been confounded. Conclusive comparison of naive and antigen-experienced compartments was prevented by the profiling of bulk unsorted PBMCs. Total diversity estimates from one million sequenced T cells were considered lower bounds and underestimates. Observed TCR beta diversity per million T cells fell roughly linearly with age, and a significant reduction was already apparent by age roughly 40. There was a strong correlation between observed TCR beta diversity and the percentage of naive T cells measured by flow cytometry. Compared with the aged group, the long-lived group had more naive CD4+ T cells, fewer expanded clones and increased TCR diversity, a pattern suggesting age selection.

Trimming removed 3 bases from V and 3 bases from J; the gene matches leave 5 bases unexplained. Including the terminal cysteine and phenylalanine, the CDR3 comprises 15 residues. CDR3 DNA only is kept here, 45 bases in frame from base 1. In the germline V gene, CDR1 corresponds to SGHTA and CDR2 to FQGNSA. The library came from 5' RACE. The second PCR ran for roughly 6 to 11 cycles and used a J-beta primer mix along with a sample-barcoded 5' primer. A unique molecular identifier was introduced onto each TCR beta cDNA molecule by a template-switch 5' adaptor carrying 12 random nucleotides. Each sample yielded at least 2.5 million CDR3-containing paired-end reads. The Mint cDNA synthesis kit, primed by a TRBC-specific oligonucleotide, was used to synthesize first-strand cDNA from all RNA. All cDNA was treated with uracil-DNA glycosylase and then went through a first 18-cycle PCR with the universal primers M1SS and BC2_uni_R. The authors processed their data as follows. Normalization of each sample was performed by random selection of 1 million high-quality reads, each carrying a distinct molecular identifier. Instead of being binned into consensus sequences, reads with shared molecular identifiers were discarded. MiTCR, run with a Q25 quality threshold and the strictest error-elimination algorithm, handled CDR3 identification, clonotype clustering and error correction. A nonparametric unseen species model with Euler transformation was used to estimate a lower bound on total TCR beta diversity. The public reads were run again by TCRdb, first through fastp at Q25 and then through MiXCR, and only productive beta chains were kept. Each CDR3 protein gets just one entry, which takes the most common genes and DNA from the rows behind it. V and J calls and clone size were set by TCRdb, not the authors. Across this sample there are approximately 1,700,000 distinct CDR3 sequences, with around 40% seen only once. The ten top clones hold about 23% of the sample.

The roughly 39 donors, aged roughly 6 to 90 years, were systemically healthy Caucasian individuals from Russia. Each donor gave about 9.7 milliliters of peripheral blood, drawn into EDTA-treated Vacutainer tubes. Ficoll-Paque density-gradient centrifugation was used to isolate PBMCs, with at least 7 million obtained per sample. Trizol reagent was used to extract total RNA from PBMCs, with at least 5.5 micrograms per sample. For every donor, an aliquot of PBMCs went through flow cytometry to measure the percentages of naive CD45RAhigh/CD27high T cells. Sequencing was done on a sample of blood. The chain couples TRBV7-2 to TRBJ2-3, with TRBD2 matching 8 junction bases. The source is a human donor in good health. The sequenced DNA: TGTGCCAGCAGCTTCCAGCGGGGGCATACAGATACGCAGTATTTT. Translated, this gives CASSFQRGHTDTQYF.